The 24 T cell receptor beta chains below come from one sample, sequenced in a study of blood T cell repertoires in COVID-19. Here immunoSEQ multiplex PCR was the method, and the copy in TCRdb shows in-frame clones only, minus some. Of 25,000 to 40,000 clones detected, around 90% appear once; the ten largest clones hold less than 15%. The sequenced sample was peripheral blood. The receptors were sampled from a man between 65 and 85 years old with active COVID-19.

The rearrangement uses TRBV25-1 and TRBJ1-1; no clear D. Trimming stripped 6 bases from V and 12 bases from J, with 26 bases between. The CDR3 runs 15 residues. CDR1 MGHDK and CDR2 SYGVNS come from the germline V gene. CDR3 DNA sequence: TGTGCCAGCAGCCCTACGGGGTCAGCGGGTTGGAAGACTTTCTTT. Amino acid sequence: CASSPTGSAGWKTFF.

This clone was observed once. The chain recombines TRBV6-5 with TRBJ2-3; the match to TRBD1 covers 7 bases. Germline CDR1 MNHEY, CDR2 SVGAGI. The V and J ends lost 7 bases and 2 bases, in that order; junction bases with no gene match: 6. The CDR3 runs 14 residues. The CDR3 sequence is CASKEGQFTDTQYF. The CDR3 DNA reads TGTGCCAGCAAAGAGGGACAGTTCACAGATACGCAGTATTTT.

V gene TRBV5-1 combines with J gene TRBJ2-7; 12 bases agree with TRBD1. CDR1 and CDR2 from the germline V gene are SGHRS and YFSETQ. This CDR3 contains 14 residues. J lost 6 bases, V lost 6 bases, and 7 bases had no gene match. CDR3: CASNPGQGAGEQYF. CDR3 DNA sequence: TGCGCCAGCAACCCGGGACAGGGGGCGGGCGAGCAGTACTTC.

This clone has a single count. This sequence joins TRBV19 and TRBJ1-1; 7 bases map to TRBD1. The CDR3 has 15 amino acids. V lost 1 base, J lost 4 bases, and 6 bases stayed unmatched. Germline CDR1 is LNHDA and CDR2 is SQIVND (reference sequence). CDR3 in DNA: TGTGCCAGTAGTATAGCAGGAGGGGGCTCCACTGAAGCTTTCTTT. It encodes CASSIAGGGSTEAFF.

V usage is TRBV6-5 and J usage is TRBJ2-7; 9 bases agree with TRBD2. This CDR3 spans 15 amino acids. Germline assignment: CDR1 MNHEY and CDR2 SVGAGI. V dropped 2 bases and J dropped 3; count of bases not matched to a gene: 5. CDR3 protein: CASSYLSSGDYEQYF. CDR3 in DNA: TGTGCCAGCAGTTACCTCTCTAGCGGGGACTACGAGCAGTACTTC.

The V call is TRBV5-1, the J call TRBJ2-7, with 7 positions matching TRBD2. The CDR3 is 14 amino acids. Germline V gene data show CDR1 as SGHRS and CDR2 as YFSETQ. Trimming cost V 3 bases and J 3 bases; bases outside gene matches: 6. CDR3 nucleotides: TGCGCCAGCAGCTCTACGACTAGCTTCTACGAGCAGTACTTC. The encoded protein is CASSSTTSFYEQYF.

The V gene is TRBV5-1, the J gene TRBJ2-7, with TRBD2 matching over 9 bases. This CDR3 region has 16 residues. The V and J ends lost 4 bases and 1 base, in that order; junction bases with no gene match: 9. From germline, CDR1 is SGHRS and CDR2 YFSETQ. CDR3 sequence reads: CASSSGGAGGSYEQYF. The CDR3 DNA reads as TGCGCCAGCAGCAGCGGGGGTGCGGGAGGGTCCTACGAGCAGTACTTC.

The CDR3 spells CASSYVAEAFF. For the CDR3, the DNA is TGTGCCAGCAGTTACGTGGCAGAAGCTTTCTTT. This sequence joins TRBV6-2 or TRBV6-3 and TRBJ1-1; D is uncertain. V lost 2 bases and J 8 bases, leaving 6 bases between the germline ends. Germline CDR1 MNHEY, CDR2 SVGEGT. CDR3 length: 11 residues.

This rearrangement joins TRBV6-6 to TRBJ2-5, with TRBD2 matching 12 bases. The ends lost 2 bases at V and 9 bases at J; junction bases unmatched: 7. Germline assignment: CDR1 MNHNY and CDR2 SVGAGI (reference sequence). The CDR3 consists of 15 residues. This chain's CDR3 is CASSYGPTSGRSQYF. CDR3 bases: TGTGCCAGCAGTTACGGGCCGACTAGCGGGAGATCCCAGTACTTC.

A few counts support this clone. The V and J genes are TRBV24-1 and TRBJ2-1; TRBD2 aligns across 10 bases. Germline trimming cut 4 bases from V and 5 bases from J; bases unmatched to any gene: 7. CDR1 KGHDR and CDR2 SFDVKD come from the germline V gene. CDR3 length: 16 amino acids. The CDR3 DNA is TGTGCCACCAGTGACCATAGGACTAGCGGTAACAATGAGCAGTTCTTC. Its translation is CATSDHRTSGNNEQFF.

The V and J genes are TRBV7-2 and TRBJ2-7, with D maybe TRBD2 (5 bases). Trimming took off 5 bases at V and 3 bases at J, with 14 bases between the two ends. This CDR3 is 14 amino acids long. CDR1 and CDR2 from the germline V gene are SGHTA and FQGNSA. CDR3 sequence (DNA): TGTGCCAGCAGCGCCCCCCCCCGGGGCTACGAGCAGTACTTC. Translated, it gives CASSAPPRGYEQYF.

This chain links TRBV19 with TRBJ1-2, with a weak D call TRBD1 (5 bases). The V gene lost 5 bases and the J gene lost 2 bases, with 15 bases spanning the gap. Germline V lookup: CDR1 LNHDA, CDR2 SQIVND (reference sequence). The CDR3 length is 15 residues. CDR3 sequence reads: CASSPPGRTNYGYTF. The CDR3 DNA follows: TGTGCCAGTAGTCCTCCAGGGAGGACCAACTATGGCTACACCTTC.

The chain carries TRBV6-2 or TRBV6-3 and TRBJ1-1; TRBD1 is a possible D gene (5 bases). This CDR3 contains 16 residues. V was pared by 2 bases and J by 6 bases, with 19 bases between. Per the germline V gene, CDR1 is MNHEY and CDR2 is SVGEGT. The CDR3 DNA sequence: TGTGCCAGCAGTTACCCCGACAATCGGGGGTTTTCTGAAGCTTTCTTT. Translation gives CASSYPDNRGFSEAFF.

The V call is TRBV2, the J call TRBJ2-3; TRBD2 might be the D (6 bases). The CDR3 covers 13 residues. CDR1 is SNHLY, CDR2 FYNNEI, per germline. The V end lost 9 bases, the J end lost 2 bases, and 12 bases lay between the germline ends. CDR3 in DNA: TGTGCCAGTCCAAGCGGGCCCACAGATACGCAGTATTTT. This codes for CASPSGPTDTQYF.

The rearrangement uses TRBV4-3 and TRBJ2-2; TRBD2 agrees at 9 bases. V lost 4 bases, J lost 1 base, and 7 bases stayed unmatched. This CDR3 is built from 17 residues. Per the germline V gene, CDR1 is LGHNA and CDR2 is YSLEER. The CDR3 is CASSLSELAGNTGELFF. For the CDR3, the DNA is TGCGCCAGCAGCCTCTCTGAACTAGCGGGGAACACCGGGGAGCTGTTTTTT.

CDR3 coding DNA: TGTGCCAGCAGCTTGGATAAGGCTAGCGGGAGGGAAACCGGGGAGCTGTTTTTT. Residues: CASSLDKASGRETGELFF. The rearrangement links TRBV7-2 to TRBJ2-2, with TRBD2 matching over 12 bases. The CDR3 extends over 18 amino acids. V was clipped by 3 bases and J by 5 bases; unmatched bases: 10. The germline V gene encodes CDR1 SGHTA and CDR2 FQGNSA.

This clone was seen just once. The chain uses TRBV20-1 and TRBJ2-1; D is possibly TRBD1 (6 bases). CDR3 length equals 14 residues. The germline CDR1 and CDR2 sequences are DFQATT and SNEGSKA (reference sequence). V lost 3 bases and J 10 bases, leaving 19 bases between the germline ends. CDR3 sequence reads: CSASARAVTGEQFF. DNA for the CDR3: TGCAGTGCTAGTGCGCGGGCAGTTACAGGGGAGCAGTTCTTC.

CDR3 in amino acids: CASSQARAGVGANVLTF. The CDR3 nucleotides read TGTGCCAGCAGCCAAGCACGGGCGGGGGTCGGGGCCAACGTCCTGACTTTC. The gene calls are TRBV4-2 and TRBJ2-6; 7 positions match TRBD2. CDR3 length equals 17 residues. The germline V gene encodes CDR1 LGHNA and CDR2 YNFKEQ. Losses at the gene ends were 1 base for V and 4 bases for J; bases not matched to a gene: 7.

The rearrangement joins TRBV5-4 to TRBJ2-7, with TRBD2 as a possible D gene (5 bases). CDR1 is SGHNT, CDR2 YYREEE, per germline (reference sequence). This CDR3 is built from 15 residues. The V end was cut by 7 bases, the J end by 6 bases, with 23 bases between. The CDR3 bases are TGTGCCAGCCCCTTAGCGACTACCAGGATTTGCGAGCAGTACTTC. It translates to CASPLATTRICEQYF.

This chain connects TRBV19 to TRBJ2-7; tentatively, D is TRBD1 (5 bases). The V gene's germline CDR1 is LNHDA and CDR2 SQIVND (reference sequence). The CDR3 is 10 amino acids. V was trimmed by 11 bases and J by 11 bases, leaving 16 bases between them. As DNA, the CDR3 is TGTGCCGGGTCGGACACCAACAAGTACTTC. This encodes CAGSDTNKYF.

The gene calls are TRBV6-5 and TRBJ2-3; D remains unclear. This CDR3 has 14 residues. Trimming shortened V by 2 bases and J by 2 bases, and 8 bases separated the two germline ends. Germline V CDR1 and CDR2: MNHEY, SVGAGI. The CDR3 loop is CASSYRDNTDTQYF. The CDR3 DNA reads TGTGCCAGCAGTTACCGAGACAACACAGATACGCAGTATTTT.

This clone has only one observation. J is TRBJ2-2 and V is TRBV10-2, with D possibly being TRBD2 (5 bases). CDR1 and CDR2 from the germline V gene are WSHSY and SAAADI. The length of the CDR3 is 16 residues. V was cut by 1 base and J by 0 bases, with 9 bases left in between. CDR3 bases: TGCGCCAGCAGTGAGTTTGGTAGCGCGAACACCGGGGAGCTGTTTTTT. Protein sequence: CASSEFGSANTGELFF.

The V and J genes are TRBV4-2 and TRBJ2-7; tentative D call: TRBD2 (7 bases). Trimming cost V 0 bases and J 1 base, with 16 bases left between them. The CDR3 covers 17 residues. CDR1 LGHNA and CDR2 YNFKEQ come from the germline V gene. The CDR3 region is CASSQEGGGTRSYEQYF. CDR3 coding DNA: TGTGCCAGCAGCCAAGAGGGGGGGGGCACAAGGTCCTACGAGCAGTACTTC.

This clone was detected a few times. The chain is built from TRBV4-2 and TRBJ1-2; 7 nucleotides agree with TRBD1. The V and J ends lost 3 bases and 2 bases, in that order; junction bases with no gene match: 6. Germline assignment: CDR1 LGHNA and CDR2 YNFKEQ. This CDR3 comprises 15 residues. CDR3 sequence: CASSQARGQNYGYTF. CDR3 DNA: TGTGCCAGCAGCCAGGCCCGGGGACAGAACTATGGCTACACCTTC.